This T cell receptor (beta chain) was found in a study of cytomegalovirus exposure and HLA in healthy donors. Study-level results: After further analysis at a later stage, around 17,000 TCR beta sequences were associated with HLA alleles at 0.05 false discovery rate. Previously analyzed data showed that most TCR beta V segments were productive at a frequency of about 90% or about 30%. Cytomegalovirus-associated TCR beta chains were listed, numbering 150 to 200.

The PCR employed 60 Vbeta primers together with 13 Jbeta primers. The protocol was immunoSEQ multiplex PCR, while the TCRdb copy is restricted to in-frame clones and leaves out a portion. There are 130,000 or so clones in the sample; roughly 80% occur only once, and approximately 3.2% lies in the top ten. V lost 0 bases and J lost 3, with 6 bases in between. The germline V gene encodes CDR1 LGHNA and CDR2 YSLEER. The CDR3 length is 13 residues. This clone was observed a handful of times. The antigen remains undetermined. The origin of this receptor is a man aged 35-49 years in good health and CMV-seronegative. The V and J genes are TRBV4-3 and TRBJ2-7; no reliable D call. The sequencing sample was made of PBMCs. CDR3 protein: CASSQDLNYEQYF. The CDR3 DNA reads as TGCGCCAGCAGCCAAGATCTAAACTACGAGCAGTACTTC.